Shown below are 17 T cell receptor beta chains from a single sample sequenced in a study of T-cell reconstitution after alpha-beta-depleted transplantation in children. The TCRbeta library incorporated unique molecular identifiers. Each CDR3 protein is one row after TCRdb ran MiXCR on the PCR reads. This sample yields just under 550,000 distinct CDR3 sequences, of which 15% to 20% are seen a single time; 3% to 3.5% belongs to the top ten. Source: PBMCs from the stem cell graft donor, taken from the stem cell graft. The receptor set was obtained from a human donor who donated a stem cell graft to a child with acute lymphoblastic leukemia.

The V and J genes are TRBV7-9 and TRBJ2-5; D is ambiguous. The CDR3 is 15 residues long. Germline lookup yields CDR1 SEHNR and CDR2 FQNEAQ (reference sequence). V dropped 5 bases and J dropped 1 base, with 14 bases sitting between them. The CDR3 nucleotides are TGTGCCAGCAGCCCTGGGATTGCCTCCCAAGAGACCCAGTACTTC. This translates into CASSPGIASQETQYF. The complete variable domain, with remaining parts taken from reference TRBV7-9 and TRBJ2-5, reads DTGVSQNPRHKITKRGQNVTFRCDPISEHNRLYWYRQTLGQGPEFLTYFQNEAQLEKSRLLSDRFSAERPKGSFSTLEIQRTEQGDSAMYLCASSPGIASQETQYFGPGTRLLVL.

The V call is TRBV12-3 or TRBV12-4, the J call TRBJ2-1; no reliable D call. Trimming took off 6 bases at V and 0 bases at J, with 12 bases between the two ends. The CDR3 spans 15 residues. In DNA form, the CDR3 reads TGTGCCAGCAGCTATAAGCGAGACTCCTACAATGAGCAGTTCTTC. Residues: CASSYKRDSYNEQFF.

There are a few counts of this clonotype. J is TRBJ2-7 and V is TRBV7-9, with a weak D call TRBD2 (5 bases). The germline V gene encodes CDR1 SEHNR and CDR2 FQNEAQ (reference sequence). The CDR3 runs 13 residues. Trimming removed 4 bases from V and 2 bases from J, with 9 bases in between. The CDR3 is CASSSGMAYEQYF. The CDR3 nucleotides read TGTGCCAGCAGCTCCGGGATGGCCTACGAGCAGTACTTC.

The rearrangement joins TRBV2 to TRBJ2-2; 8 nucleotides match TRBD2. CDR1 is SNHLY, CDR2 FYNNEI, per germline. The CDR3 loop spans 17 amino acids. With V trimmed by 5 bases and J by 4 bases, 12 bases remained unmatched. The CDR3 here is CASSLTVTSGPTGELFF. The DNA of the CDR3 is TGTGCCAGCAGTTTGACGGTAACTAGCGGACCCACCGGGGAGCTGTTTTTT.

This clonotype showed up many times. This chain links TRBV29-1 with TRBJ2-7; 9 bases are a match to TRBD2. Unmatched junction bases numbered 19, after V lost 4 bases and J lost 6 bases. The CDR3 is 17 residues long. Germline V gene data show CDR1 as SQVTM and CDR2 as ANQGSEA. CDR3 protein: CSVVIRVSGSITSEQYF. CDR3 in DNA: TGCAGCGTTGTAATCAGGGTTAGCGGGAGTATTACTTCCGAGCAGTACTTC.

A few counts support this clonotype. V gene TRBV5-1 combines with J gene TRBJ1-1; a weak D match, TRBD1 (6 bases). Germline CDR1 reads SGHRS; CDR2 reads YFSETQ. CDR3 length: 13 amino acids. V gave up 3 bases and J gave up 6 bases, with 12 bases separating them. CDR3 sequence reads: CASSWSPGAEAFF. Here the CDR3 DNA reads TGCGCCAGCAGCTGGTCCCCAGGGGCTGAAGCTTTCTTT. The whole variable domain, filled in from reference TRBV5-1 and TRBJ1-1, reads KAGVTQTPRYLIKTRGQQVTLSCSPISGHRSVSWYQQTPGQGLQFLFEYFSETQRNKGNFPGRFSGRQFSNSRSEMNVSTLELGDSALYLCASSWSPGAEAFFGQGTRLTVV.

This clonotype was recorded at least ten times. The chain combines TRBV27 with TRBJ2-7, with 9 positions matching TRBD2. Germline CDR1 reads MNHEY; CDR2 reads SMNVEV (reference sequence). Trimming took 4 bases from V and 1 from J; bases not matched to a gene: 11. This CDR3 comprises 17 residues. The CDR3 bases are TGTGCCAGCAGTTCGGTTGGGATTGCGGGAGGGTCCTACGAGCAGTACTTC. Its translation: CASSSVGIAGGSYEQYF.

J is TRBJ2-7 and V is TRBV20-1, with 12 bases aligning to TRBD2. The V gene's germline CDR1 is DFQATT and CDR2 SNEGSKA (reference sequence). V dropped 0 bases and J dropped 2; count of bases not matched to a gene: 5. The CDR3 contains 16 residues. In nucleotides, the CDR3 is TGCAGTGCTAGAGATATAAGACTAGCGGGAGCCTACGAGCAGTACTTC. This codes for CSARDIRLAGAYEQYF.

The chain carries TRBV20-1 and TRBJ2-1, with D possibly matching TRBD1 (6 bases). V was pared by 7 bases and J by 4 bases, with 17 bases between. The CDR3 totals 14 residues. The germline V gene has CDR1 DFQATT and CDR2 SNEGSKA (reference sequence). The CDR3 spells CSGGAAGAYNEQFF. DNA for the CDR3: TGCAGTGGCGGAGCGGCAGGGGCGTACAATGAGCAGTTCTTC.

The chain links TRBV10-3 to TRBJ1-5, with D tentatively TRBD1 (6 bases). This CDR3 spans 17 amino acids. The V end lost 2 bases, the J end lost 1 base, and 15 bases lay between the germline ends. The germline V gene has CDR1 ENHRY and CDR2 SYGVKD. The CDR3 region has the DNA TGTGCCATCAGTGAGCAGGGGCTGGGAGCGAGCAATCAGCCCCAGCATTTT. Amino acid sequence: CAISEQGLGASNQPQHF.

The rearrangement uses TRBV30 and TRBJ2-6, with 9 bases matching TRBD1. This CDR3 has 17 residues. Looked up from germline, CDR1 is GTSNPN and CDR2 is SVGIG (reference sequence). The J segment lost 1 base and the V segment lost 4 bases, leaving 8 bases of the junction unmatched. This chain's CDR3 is CAWNPGQGLSGANVLTF. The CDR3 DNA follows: TGTGCCTGGAACCCGGGACAGGGATTATCTGGGGCCAACGTCCTGACTTTC.

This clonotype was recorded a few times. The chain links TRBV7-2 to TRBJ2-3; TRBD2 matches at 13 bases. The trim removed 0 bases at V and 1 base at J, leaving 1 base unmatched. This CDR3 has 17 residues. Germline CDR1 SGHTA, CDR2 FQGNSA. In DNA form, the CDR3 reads TGTGCCAGCAGCTTAGCCGGGACTAGCGGGGGCACAGATACGCAGTATTTT. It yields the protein CASSLAGTSGGTDTQYF.

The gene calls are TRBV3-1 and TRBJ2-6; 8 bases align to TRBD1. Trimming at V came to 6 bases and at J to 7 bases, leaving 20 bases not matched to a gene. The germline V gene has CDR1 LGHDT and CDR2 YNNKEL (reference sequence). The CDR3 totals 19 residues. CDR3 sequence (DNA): TGTGCCAGCAGTTCGAGATTTGGACAGGGAGGAAGCCCAGCCAACGTCCTGACTTTC. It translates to CASSSRFGQGGSPANVLTF.

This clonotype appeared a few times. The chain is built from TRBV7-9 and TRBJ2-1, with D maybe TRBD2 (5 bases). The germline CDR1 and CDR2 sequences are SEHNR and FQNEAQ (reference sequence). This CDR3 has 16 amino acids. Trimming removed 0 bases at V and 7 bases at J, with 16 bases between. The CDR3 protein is CASSLALSARGNEQFF. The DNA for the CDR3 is TGTGCCAGCAGCTTAGCGCTGTCAGCCCGGGGAAATGAGCAGTTCTTC.

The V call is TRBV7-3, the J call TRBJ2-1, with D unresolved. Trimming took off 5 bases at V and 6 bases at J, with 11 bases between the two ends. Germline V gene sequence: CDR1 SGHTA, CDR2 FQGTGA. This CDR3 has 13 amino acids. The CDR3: CASSQGVPNEQFF. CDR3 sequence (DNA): TGTGCCAGCAGCCAAGGAGTACCCAATGAGCAGTTCTTC.

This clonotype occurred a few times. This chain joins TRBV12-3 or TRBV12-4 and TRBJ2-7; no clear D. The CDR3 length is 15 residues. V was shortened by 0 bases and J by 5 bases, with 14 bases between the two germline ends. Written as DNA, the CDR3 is TGTGCCAGCAGTTTAGCGAGGCCCCTTCAGCACGAGCAGTACTTC. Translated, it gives CASSLARPLQHEQYF.

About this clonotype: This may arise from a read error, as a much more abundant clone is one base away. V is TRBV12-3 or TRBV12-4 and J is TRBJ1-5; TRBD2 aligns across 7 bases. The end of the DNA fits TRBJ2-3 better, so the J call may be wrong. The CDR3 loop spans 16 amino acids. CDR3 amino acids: CASRGGRGSINQPQYF. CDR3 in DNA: TGTGCCAGCAGGGGGGGGAGGGGCAGTATCAATCAGCCCCAGTATTTT.